This T cell receptor beta chain was found in a study of patients and donors after allogeneic stem cell transplantation. One entry per CDR3 protein, called by TCRdb with MiXCR from the RT-PCR reads. The repertoire holds tens of thousands of distinct CDR3 sequences, with about 48% as singletons. The CDR3 sequence is 16 residues long. The V end lost 8 bases, the J end lost 0 bases, and 17 bases lay between the germline ends. Germline values: CDR1 MDHEN, CDR2 SYDVKM. This TCR derives from a human donor who was either an allogeneic HSCT recipient or a stem cell or donor lymphocyte infusion donor (not recorded which). It is not recorded whose cells these are; they may come from a transplant donor. The sequenced material came from blood, either unsorted or a sorted T cell fraction (not recorded which). The chain couples TRBV28 to TRBJ1-3; D remains ambiguous. CDR3: CASVRTPPYSGNTIYF. In nucleotides, the CDR3 is TGTGCCAGCGTTCGGACGCCGCCGTACTCTGGAAACACCATATATTTT.